One and the same sample provided the 28 T cell receptor beta chains below, sequenced in a study of beta chain features in type 1 diabetes. The isolated RNA, all of it, was reverse transcribed, so expressed TCRB transcripts were what got sequenced. The assay was immunoSEQ multiplex PCR, and TCRdb's table has in-frame clones only and misses some. The table shows about 410,000 clones, with 11% to 15% occurring only once. Material for sequencing was naive CD4+ T cells from blood. These receptors all stem from a man aged 25-45 years in good health.

This chain links TRBV7-6 with TRBJ2-5; the D is unclear. The V gene's germline CDR1 is SGHVS and CDR2 FNYEAQ. This CDR3 has 12 amino acids. Deletions cut 5 bases from V and 2 bases from J, with 6 bases between. The CDR3: CASSPQQETQYF. The CDR3 DNA follows: TGTGCCAGCAGCCCCCAACAAGAGACCCAGTACTTC.

This chain uses TRBV6-6 with TRBJ2-1; no clear D. Germline V lookup: CDR1 MNHNY, CDR2 SVGAGI (reference sequence). The CDR3 spans 14 residues. With 0 bases removed from V and 3 bases from J, the gap between germline ends came to 6 bases. CDR3 amino acids: CASSYSFSYNEQFF. DNA of the CDR3: TGTGCCAGCAGTTACTCGTTTAGCTACAATGAGCAGTTCTTC.

This clone was detected only a few times. Distinct nucleotide sequences in the sample also encode this CDR3. The chain uses TRBV28 and TRBJ2-7; D not certain. The CDR3 is made up of 11 amino acids. CDR1 MDHEN and CDR2 SYDVKM come from the germline V gene. V shed 5 bases and J shed 3 bases, with 5 bases lying between them. CDR3 sequence: CASSLDYEQYF. The CDR3 DNA follows: TGTGCCAGCAGTCTGGACTACGAGCAGTACTTC.

This clone was seen only a few times. This sequence joins TRBV29-1 and TRBJ2-5; TRBD1 matches at 11 bases. The tail of the sequence fits TRBJ2-7 better, so the J call may be wrong. The CDR3 contains 15 residues. The germline V gene has CDR1 SQVTM and CDR2 ANQGSEA. CDR3 coding DNA: TGCAGCGTTGAAGGTGGACAGGGGGCCCCCTACGAGCAGTACTTC. It specifies CSVEGGQGAPYEQYF.

The table lists this clone with many counts. The V gene is TRBV7-9, the J gene TRBJ1-6; 7 positions match TRBD1. The CDR3 has 16 residues. With 3 bases clipped from V and 10 bases from J, the junction kept 12 bases outside the gene matches. Germline CDR1 and CDR2: SEHNR and FQNEAQ (reference sequence). CDR3 sequence (DNA): TGTGCCAGCAGCTTGACAGGGATAGGGAGGGTCTCACCCCTCCACTTT. Translating it yields CASSLTGIGRVSPLHF.

This chain links TRBV7-8 with TRBJ2-1; TRBD1 is a possible D gene (6 bases). This CDR3 region has 17 residues. Germline V gene lookup returns CDR1 SGHVS and CDR2 FQNEAQ. Trimming shortened V by 0 bases and J by 4 bases, and 16 bases separated the two germline ends. In nucleotides, the CDR3 is TGTGCCAGCAGCTTAGCGCAAGCTGGACAGCCTTACAATGAGCAGTTCTTC. Translating gives CASSLAQAGQPYNEQFF.

The J gene is TRBJ2-1, the V gene TRBV10-3, with 10 positions matching TRBD2. Germline V gives CDR1 ENHRY, CDR2 SYGVKD. The length of the CDR3 is 16 residues. The trim removed 2 bases at V and 4 bases at J, leaving 5 bases unmatched. The CDR3 region is CAISELTSGEYNEQFF. DNA of the CDR3: TGTGCCATCAGTGAGCTTACTAGCGGGGAGTACAATGAGCAGTTCTTC.

The genes are TRBV5-1 and TRBJ2-5; maybe TRBD2 (5 bases). V was cut by 1 base and J by 5 bases, with 6 bases left in between. Germline V gene lookup returns CDR1 SGHRS and CDR2 YFSETQ. The CDR3 loop spans 12 amino acids. CDR3 DNA: TGCGCCAGCAGCTTGCCGGGGGAGACCCAGTACTTC. Protein product: CASSLPGETQYF. Full variable domain (rest looked up from reference TRBV5-1 and TRBJ2-5): KAGVTQTPRYLIKTRGQQVTLSCSPISGHRSVSWYQQTPGQGLQFLFEYFSETQRNKGNFPGRFSGRQFSNSRSEMNVSTLELGDSALYLCASSLPGETQYFGPGTRLLVL.

This chain uses TRBV5-4 with TRBJ2-1, with 10 bases fitting TRBD2. CDR1 and CDR2 (germline): SGHNT, YYREEE (reference sequence). The CDR3 runs to 15 residues. With V trimmed by 0 bases and J by 6 bases, 3 bases remained unmatched. The CDR3 bases are TGTGCCAGCAGCTTGGCACTAGCGGGGACCAATGAGCAGTTCTTC. Its protein product is CASSLALAGTNEQFF. The variable domain in full, completed from reference TRBV5-4 and TRBJ2-1, reads ETGVTQSPTHLIKTRGQQVTLRCSSQSGHNTVSWYQQALGQGPQFIFQYYREEENGRGNFPPRFSGLQFPNYSSELNVNALELDDSALYLCASSLALAGTNEQFFGPGTRLTVL.

The count of this clone is one. J is TRBJ1-2 and V is TRBV9; no clear D. CDR3 length: 14 residues. Germline V gives CDR1 SGDLS, CDR2 YYNGEE. The V and J ends lost 5 bases and 0 bases respectively, with 11 bases between them. CDR3 region: CASSKDPANYGYTF. The CDR3 bases are TGTGCCAGCAGTAAAGACCCAGCTAACTATGGCTACACCTTC. Based on the CDR3 plus reference TRBV9 and TRBJ1-2, the full variable domain is DSGVTQTPKHLITATGQRVTLRCSPRSGDLSVYWYQQSLDQGLQFLIQYYNGEERAKGNILERFSAQQFPDLHSELNLSSLELGDSALYFCASSKDPANYGYTFGSGTRLTVV.

The DNA of the CDR3 is TGCAGCGTTCGCAGCGGGAGTGGCACAGATACGCAGTATTTT. Amino acids: CSVRSGSGTDTQYF. The chain employs TRBV29-1 and TRBJ2-3; TRBD2 matches 8 bases. This CDR3 is built from 14 residues. Germline-derived CDR1 and CDR2 are SQVTM and ANQGSEA. The trim removed 5 bases at V and 1 base at J, leaving 5 bases unmatched.

This clone has only a few counts. The chain joins TRBV6-5 to TRBJ1-2; D might be TRBD1 (6 bases). Germline CDR1 reads MNHEY; CDR2 reads SVGAGI. The ends were cut back, 6 bases at V and 8 bases at J, with 13 bases in the middle. The CDR3 contains 12 residues. CDR3 region: CASRPQTGGYTF. The CDR3 region has the DNA TGTGCCAGCAGGCCGCAAACAGGGGGCTACACCTTC.

The V call is TRBV5-1, the J call TRBJ2-5; 10 bases line up with TRBD2. There are 16 residues in the CDR3. The trim removed 0 bases at V and 1 base at J, leaving 3 bases unmatched. Germline CDR1 SGHRS, CDR2 YFSETQ. CDR3 nucleotide sequence: TGCGCCAGCAGCTTGGTGCCTAGCGGGGGCCAAGAGACCCAGTACTTC. It is translated as CASSLVPSGGQETQYF.

This clone was counted between two and nine times. The gene calls are TRBV9 and TRBJ2-1; 8 bases align to TRBD2. Losses at the gene ends were 4 bases for V and 0 bases for J; bases not matched to a gene: 6. CDR1 is SGDLS, CDR2 YYNGEE, per germline. The CDR3 has 16 residues. CDR3 nucleotides: TGTGCCAGCAGCCCAACGGGGGGGTCCTCCTACAATGAGCAGTTCTTC. Residues: CASSPTGGSSYNEQFF.

The DNA for the CDR3 is TGTGCCTGGAGTGTAGAGGATACGCAGTATTTT. It codes for CAWSVEDTQYF. The V gene is TRBV30, the J gene TRBJ2-3; D unclear. In germline, CDR1 is GTSNPN, CDR2 SVGIG (reference sequence). This CDR3 has 11 residues. Deletions cut 0 bases from V and 6 bases from J, with 4 bases between. Full variable domain (remainder filled in from reference TRBV30 and TRBJ2-3): SQTIHQWPATLVQPVGSPLSLECTVEGTSNPNLYWYRQAAGRGLQLLFYSVGIGQISSEVPQNLSASRPQDRQFILSSKKLLLSDSGFYLCAWSVEDTQYFGPGTRLTVL.

The chain is built from TRBV2 and TRBJ2-5; D may be TRBD2 (7 bases). CDR3 length: 14 amino acids. Germline V gene sequence: CDR1 SNHLY, CDR2 FYNNEI. V was clipped by 2 bases and J by 4 bases, with 11 bases between them. The CDR3 is CASSERGGGETQYF. The CDR3 nucleotides read TGTGCCAGCAGTGAACGGGGAGGGGGAGAGACCCAGTACTTC.

This chain joins TRBV7-2 and TRBJ2-1; a weak D match, TRBD1 (6 bases). The ends were cut back, 1 base at V and 6 bases at J, with 7 bases in the middle. The CDR3 has 13 amino acids. CDR1 is SGHTA, CDR2 FQGNSA, per germline. CDR3 loop: CASSLDRANEQFF. Written as DNA, the CDR3 is TGTGCCAGCAGCTTAGACAGGGCCAATGAGCAGTTCTTC.

The chain links TRBV7-2 to TRBJ2-5, with 9 bases identical to TRBD2. V dropped 4 bases and J dropped 4; count of bases not matched to a gene: 4. The CDR3 extends over 14 amino acids. Germline CDR1 SGHTA, CDR2 FQGNSA. Here the CDR3 reads CASSYSGGGETQYF. In DNA form, the CDR3 reads TGTGCCAGCAGCTATAGCGGGGGCGGAGAGACCCAGTACTTC. The entire variable domain, with the rest obtained from reference TRBV7-2 and TRBJ2-5, is as follows: GAGVSQSPSNKVTEKGKDVELRCDPISGHTALYWYRQSLGQGLEFLIYFQGNSAPDKSGLPSDRFSAERTGGSVSTLTIQRTQQEDSAVYLCASSYSGGGETQYFGPGTRLLVL.

This clone was detected only a few times. The chain uses TRBV9 and TRBJ2-2, with a possible D match to TRBD2 (5 bases). Germline assignment: CDR1 SGDLS and CDR2 YYNGEE. This CDR3 region has 17 residues. V lost 2 bases and J 6 bases, leaving 20 bases between the germline ends. The CDR3 region has the DNA TGTGCCAGCAGCGTTGGGTCTGACCCCCGGGGTTCCGGGGAGCTGTTTTTT. Amino acid sequence: CASSVGSDPRGSGELFF. Full variable domain (outside the CDR3, taken from reference TRBV9 and TRBJ2-2): DSGVTQTPKHLITATGQRVTLRCSPRSGDLSVYWYQQSLDQGLQFLIQYYNGEERAKGNILERFSAQQFPDLHSELNLSSLELGDSALYFCASSVGSDPRGSGELFFGEGSRLTVL.

This chain links TRBV4-1 with TRBJ1-1, with a weak D call TRBD1 (5 bases). Trimming left V 1 base short and J 5 bases short, with 14 bases between. CDR3 length: 15 amino acids. Per the germline V gene, CDR1 is MGHRA and CDR2 is YSYEKL. The DNA of the CDR3 is TGCGCCAGCAGCCAAGGGCCAACAGGCCCTACTGAAGCTTTCTTT. Translation: CASSQGPTGPTEAFF.

A few counts support this clone. The rearrangement joins TRBV30 to TRBJ2-1, with 9 bases lining up with TRBD2. CDR1 GTSNPN and CDR2 SVGIG come from the germline V gene (reference sequence). The trim removed 2 bases at V and 3 bases at J, leaving 2 bases unmatched. The CDR3 is made up of 14 amino acids. For the CDR3, the DNA is TGTGCCTGGAGTCGACTAGCGGACTACAATGAGCAGTTCTTC. It translates to CAWSRLADYNEQFF.

The rearrangement joins TRBV4-3 to TRBJ2-1, with a possible D match to TRBD2 (5 bases). Germline V lookup: CDR1 LGHNA, CDR2 YSLEER. V was trimmed by 0 bases and J by 13 bases, leaving 19 bases between them. The CDR3 extends over 15 amino acids. The CDR3 loop reads CASSQDAGPDGSQFF. The CDR3 region has the DNA TGCGCCAGCAGCCAAGATGCGGGCCCGGACGGATCTCAGTTCTTC.

The chain recombines TRBV5-4 with TRBJ2-3; 10 nucleotides align to TRBD1. With V trimmed by 3 bases and J by 1 base, 11 bases remained unmatched. The germline V gene encodes CDR1 SGHNT and CDR2 YYREEE (reference sequence). The CDR3 totals 18 residues. DNA for the CDR3: TGTGCCAGCAGCTCCCGCCTCTTCGGGACAGGGGGCACAGATACGCAGTATTTT. Its protein product is CASSSRLFGTGGTDTQYF.

The genes are TRBV5-1 and TRBJ2-3; 8 bases are a match to TRBD2. Looked up from germline, CDR1 is SGHRS and CDR2 is YFSETQ. Trimming at V came to 7 bases and at J to 0 bases, leaving 4 bases not matched to a gene. The CDR3 is 14 amino acids. The CDR3 nucleotides are TGCGCCAGCGTACTAGCGGTGAGCACAGATACGCAGTATTTT. Residues: CASVLAVSTDTQYF.

Many counts were recorded for this clone. The chain couples TRBV19 to TRBJ2-4; maybe TRBD1 (5 bases). Trimming stripped 8 bases from V and 3 bases from J, with 17 bases between. Germline lookup yields CDR1 LNHDA and CDR2 SQIVND (reference sequence). CDR3 length: 15 residues. The CDR3 DNA follows: TGTGCCAGTCAAACCAGGGAAGTGGGCAAAAACATTCAGTACTTC. Its translation is CASQTREVGKNIQYF.

The chain joins TRBV18 to TRBJ2-1, with D perhaps matching TRBD2 (5 bases). This CDR3 spans 14 amino acids. CDR1 is KGHSH and CDR2 is LQKENI in the germline V gene. V was clipped by 1 base and J by 4 bases, with 8 bases between them. CDR3: CASSPLTSYNEQFF. CDR3 nucleotides: TGTGCCAGCTCACCACTAACTAGTTACAATGAGCAGTTCTTC.

The chain combines TRBV27 with TRBJ1-3; D perhaps matches TRBD1 (5 bases). Per the germline V gene, CDR1 is MNHEY and CDR2 is SMNVEV (reference sequence). Trimming cost V 4 bases and J 0 bases, with 10 bases left between them. This CDR3 is built from 15 residues. The CDR3 reads CASSYQGSSGNTIYF. CDR3 sequence (DNA): TGTGCCAGCAGTTATCAGGGTAGCTCTGGAAACACCATATATTTT.

V is TRBV7-2 and J is TRBJ1-1, with D unclear. From germline, CDR1 is SGHTA and CDR2 FQGNSA. There are 11 residues in the CDR3. With 3 bases removed from V and 9 bases from J, the gap between germline ends came to 8 bases. CDR3 sequence (DNA): TGTGCCAGCAGCTTGGGAAACAAAGCTTTCTTT. As protein: CASSLGNKAFF.